These 3 T cell receptor beta chains originate from one sample sequenced in a study of CD8 T cells in Susac syndrome. Reverse transcription used about 0.45 to 1 ug RNA and random hexamers. One entry per CDR3 protein results from TCRdb running MiXCR on the immunoSEQ multiplex PCR reads. The sample carries about 200,000 distinct CDR3 sequences, 95% recorded once. The specimen sequenced was CD4+ T cells from PBMCs. The source of these receptors is a human donor in good health.

The chain employs TRBV12-3 or TRBV12-4 and TRBJ2-7; 9 positions match TRBD2. V was pared by 3 bases and J by 5 bases, with 5 bases of the junction left unmatched. The CDR3 length is 14 residues. DNA of the CDR3: TGTGCCAGCAGTTTGTCTAGCGGGGATAACGAGCAGTACTTC. Translated: CASSLSSGDNEQYF.

The V call is TRBV20-1, the J call TRBJ1-2, with TRBD1 matching over 8 bases. The germline gives CDR1 DFQATT, CDR2 SNEGSKA (reference sequence). The CDR3 runs to 13 residues. J lost 8 bases, V lost 1 base, and 6 bases had no gene match. The CDR3 DNA reads as TGCAGTGCTAGAGCGACAGGGGTAGAAGGCTACACCTTC. This gives the protein CSARATGVEGYTF.

The chain links TRBV12-3 or TRBV12-4 to TRBJ2-1, with a tentative D call TRBD1 (5 bases). V was clipped by 7 bases and J by 8 bases, with 9 bases between them. The CDR3 has 11 amino acids. CDR3 sequence (DNA): TGTGCCAGCACAGGGATGTATGAGCAGTTCTTC. It is translated as CASTGMYEQFF.